One sample yielded the 25 T cell receptor beta chains listed below, sequenced in a study of beta chain features in type 1 diabetes. Which antigens these TCRs recognize remains unknown. Findings of the study overall: Patients with Type 1 diabetes showed moderately but significantly shorter TCRB CDR3s in all four CD4+ subsets.

Every bit of the isolated RNA underwent reverse transcription, so sequencing read expressed TCRB transcripts. This table comes from immunoSEQ multiplex PCR, and its TCRdb copy is limited to in-frame clones, with some not included. The table includes 150,000 to 200,000 clones, under 9.5% detected once. The specimen sequenced was central memory CD4+ T cells from blood. These receptors all come from a man aged 18 to 29 with type 1 diabetes.

This chain uses TRBV5-1 with TRBJ1-1; D uncertain. Trimming left V 0 bases short and J 5 bases short, with 14 bases between. The germline V gene encodes CDR1 SGHRS and CDR2 YFSETQ. This CDR3 is built from 15 residues. The CDR3 DNA follows: TGCGCCAGCAGCTTGGGGCTGGAGGTTGGGACTGAAGCTTTCTTT. It yields the protein CASSLGLEVGTEAFF.

J is TRBJ2-7 and V is TRBV7-2, with TRBD2 matching 11 bases. After removal of 0 bases from V and 6 bases from J, the junction contained 4 bases not matched to a gene. The CDR3 is 15 amino acids. From germline, CDR1 is SGHTA and CDR2 FQGNSA. This CDR3 reads CASSLAWTSGREQYF. CDR3 sequence (DNA): TGTGCCAGCAGCTTAGCTTGGACTAGCGGGCGCGAGCAGTACTTC.

The rearrangement joins TRBV28 to TRBJ1-3; the D gene is possibly TRBD1 (5 bases). Trimming stripped 9 bases from V and 0 bases from J, with 12 bases between. CDR3 length equals 14 residues. Germline CDR1 and CDR2: MDHEN and SYDVKM. The CDR3 DNA is TGTGCCAGTATGACAGCAGCCTCTGGAAACACCATATATTTT. As protein: CASMTAASGNTIYF.

The genes are TRBV6-5 and TRBJ1-6; D is possibly TRBD1 (6 bases). CDR3 length: 15 amino acids. Trimming left V 3 bases short and J 4 bases short, with 10 bases between. Looked up from germline, CDR1 is MNHEY and CDR2 is SVGAGI. The CDR3 here is CASSYWQGYNSPLHF. Here the CDR3 DNA reads TGTGCCAGCAGTTATTGGCAGGGGTATAATTCACCCCTCCACTTT.

V gene TRBV9 combines with J gene TRBJ2-6; D gene unclear. V was shortened by 4 bases and J by 0 bases, with 8 bases between the two germline ends. This CDR3 is 15 amino acids long. Germline V lookup: CDR1 SGDLS, CDR2 YYNGEE. CDR3 region: CASSPPGSGANVLTF. The CDR3 nucleotides are TGTGCCAGCAGCCCTCCCGGCTCTGGGGCCAACGTCCTGACTTTC.

This clone was found a few times. J is TRBJ1-2 and V is TRBV7-2; perhaps TRBD1 as D (5 bases). The CDR3 extends over 13 amino acids. V was clipped by 4 bases and J by 8 bases, with 14 bases between them. CDR1 SGHTA and CDR2 FQGNSA come from the germline V gene. CDR3 in amino acids: CASSSREGLGYTF. CDR3 DNA: TGTGCCAGCAGCTCCAGGGAGGGCCTCGGCTACACCTTC.

The chain employs TRBV27 and TRBJ1-1; D may be TRBD1 (5 bases). The CDR3 is 15 residues long. Trimming took off 6 bases at V and 5 bases at J, with 19 bases between the two ends. CDR1 and CDR2 from the germline V gene are MNHEY and SMNVEV (reference sequence). This CDR3 reads CASRPLDTHPTEAFF. For the CDR3, the DNA is TGTGCCAGCAGACCCCTGGACACGCATCCGACTGAAGCTTTCTTT.

This chain connects TRBV28 to TRBJ2-7, with D possibly being TRBD2 (6 bases). V lost 6 bases to trimming and J lost 7 bases, with 16 bases between them. CDR3 size: 13 residues. The germline gives CDR1 MDHEN, CDR2 SYDVKM. In DNA, the CDR3 is TGTGCCAGCAGCCCTCCTAGCGTTATTGAGCAGTACTTC. Protein sequence: CASSPPSVIEQYF.

In this sample, this clone turned up a few times. This chain connects TRBV5-1 to TRBJ2-5; TRBD2 aligns across 8 bases. The CDR3 length is 16 residues. The junction had 6 bases not matched to a gene; V was cut back by 2 bases and J by 0 bases. Germline V gene lookup returns CDR1 SGHRS and CDR2 YFSETQ. The CDR3 here is CASSFLAGGNQETQYF. The DNA for the CDR3 is TGCGCCAGCAGCTTCCTCGCGGGGGGCAACCAAGAGACCCAGTACTTC.

The CDR3 DNA sequence: TGTGCCAGCAGCTCGGGCAGGGGGTACAATCAGCCCCAGCATTTT. It yields the protein CASSSGRGYNQPQHF. V usage is TRBV13 and J usage is TRBJ1-5; 7 bases are a match to TRBD1. V dropped 4 bases and J dropped 3; count of bases not matched to a gene: 6. In germline, CDR1 is PRHDT, CDR2 FYEKMQ (reference sequence). CDR3 length: 15 residues. The whole variable domain, remainder taken from reference TRBV13 and TRBJ1-5, is AAGVIQSPRHLIKEKRETATLKCYPIPRHDTVYWYQQGPGQDPQFLISFYEKMQSDKGSIPDRFSAQQFSDYHSELNMSSLELGDSALYFCASSSGRGYNQPQHFGDGTRLSIL.

This clone was counted only a few times. The J gene is TRBJ1-2, the V gene TRBV30; D is uncertain. The germline gives CDR1 GTSNPN, CDR2 SVGIG (reference sequence). The CDR3 spans 13 residues. V lost 0 bases to trimming and J lost 6 bases, with 11 bases between them. This CDR3 reads CAWSVAAGNGYTF. The CDR3 nucleotides are TGTGCCTGGAGTGTCGCAGCGGGGAATGGCTACACCTTC.

V usage is TRBV4-1 and J usage is TRBJ2-3; D remains ambiguous. The germline CDR1 and CDR2 sequences are MGHRA and YSYEKL. V gave up 0 bases and J gave up 7 bases, with 8 bases separating them. This CDR3 has 13 amino acids. The chain's CDR3 is CASSQEQDNTQYF. For the CDR3, the DNA is TGCGCCAGCAGCCAAGAGCAGGATAATACGCAGTATTTT.

The rearrangement links TRBV5-6 to TRBJ1-4, with D tentatively TRBD1 (6 bases). The V end lost 4 bases, the J end lost 5 bases, and 15 bases lay between the germline ends. CDR1 is SGHDT and CDR2 is YYEEEE in the germline V gene. The CDR3 sequence is 15 residues long. The CDR3 region is CASSLAGTQNEKLFF. The CDR3 DNA sequence: TGTGCCAGCAGCCTCGCCGGGACACAAAATGAAAAACTGTTTTTT.

V and J are TRBV30 and TRBJ2-7, with TRBD1 identical over 8 bases. With 4 bases clipped from V and 3 bases from J, the junction kept 8 bases outside the gene matches. This CDR3 is built from 14 residues. The germline V gene has CDR1 GTSNPN and CDR2 SVGIG (reference sequence). CDR3: CAWNTMGTGYEQYF. CDR3 coding DNA: TGTGCCTGGAATACAATGGGGACAGGCTACGAGCAGTACTTC.

This clone was picked up a small number of times. Written as DNA, the CDR3 is TGTGCCAGTACCCAGGACAGGGAATATGAAGCTTTCTTT. Its protein product is CASTQDREYEAFF. This sequence joins TRBV19 and TRBJ1-1; the match to TRBD1 covers 8 bases. Germline V gives CDR1 LNHDA, CDR2 SQIVND (reference sequence). V dropped 7 bases and J dropped 7; count of bases not matched to a gene: 8. This CDR3 contains 13 residues. Full variable domain (outside the CDR3, taken from reference TRBV19 and TRBJ1-1): DGGITQSPKYLFRKEGQNVTLSCEQNLNHDAMYWYRQDPGQGLRLIYYSQIVNDFQKGDIAEGYSVSREKKESFPLTVTSAQKNPTAFYLCASTQDREYEAFFGQGTRLTVV.

The chain recombines TRBV30 with TRBJ1-1; D call uncertain. Germline V gene data show CDR1 as GTSNPN and CDR2 as SVGIG (reference sequence). V lost 4 bases and J lost 5, with 17 bases in between. The CDR3 covers 14 residues. The CDR3 region has the DNA TGTGCCTGGAAGTTTGTCACCCCGGGGACTGAAGCTTTCTTT. The encoded protein is CAWKFVTPGTEAFF.

A few counts support this clone. This rearrangement joins TRBV6-5 to TRBJ2-7, with D unresolved. Germline CDR1 MNHEY, CDR2 SVGAGI. V lost 7 bases and J 2 bases, leaving 12 bases between the germline ends. The CDR3 runs 13 residues. The CDR3 DNA is TGTGCCAGCAAACAAGACAACACCTACGAGCAGTACTTC. Protein: CASKQDNTYEQYF.

The V call is TRBV18, the J call TRBJ1-2, with TRBD1 matching 12 bases. In germline, CDR1 is KGHSH, CDR2 LQKENI. The junction had 8 bases not matched to a gene; V was cut back by 5 bases and J by 1 base. This CDR3 contains 17 residues. CDR3 nucleotides: TGTGCCAGCTCAGAGGGGACAGGGGGCGCCGGTAACTATGGCTACACCTTC. It encodes CASSEGTGGAGNYGYTF.

This clone was detected only a few times. V and J are TRBV5-4 and TRBJ2-2; 7 bases align to TRBD2. Unmatched junction bases numbered 2, after V lost 2 bases and J lost 4 bases. Per the germline V gene, CDR1 is SGHNT and CDR2 is YYREEE (reference sequence). CDR3 length: 14 residues. As DNA, the CDR3 is TGTGCCAGCAGCTTTCTAGCGGTCACCGGGGAGCTGTTTTTT. It specifies CASSFLAVTGELFF.

The rearrangement links TRBV6-5 to TRBJ2-7; 9 bases align to TRBD1. The junction had 4 bases not matched to a gene; V was cut back by 2 bases and J by 5 bases. In germline, CDR1 is MNHEY, CDR2 SVGAGI. This CDR3 comprises 14 residues. CDR3 sequence: CASSYGQGYDEQYF. CDR3 bases: TGTGCCAGCAGTTACGGACAGGGGTACGACGAGCAGTACTTC.

The chain joins TRBV30 to TRBJ2-5, with 9 bases fitting TRBD2. The CDR3 is 13 residues long. Trimming took 4 bases from V and 5 from J; bases not matched to a gene: 5. CDR1 is GTSNPN, CDR2 SVGIG, per germline (reference sequence). For the CDR3, the DNA is TGTGCCTGGAAACTAGCGGGTCGTGAGACCCAGTACTTC. Amino acid sequence: CAWKLAGRETQYF.

The CDR3 DNA sequence: TGTGCCGGACGCTGGACAGCCTTGAACACTGAAGCTTTCTTT. This sequence encodes CAGRWTALNTEAFF. The chain combines TRBV30 with TRBJ1-1; D is possibly TRBD1 (6 bases). The CDR3 loop spans 14 amino acids. V was trimmed by 8 bases and J by 0 bases, leaving 16 bases between them. Germline loops: CDR1 GTSNPN, CDR2 SVGIG (reference sequence). The variable domain in full, completed from reference TRBV30 and TRBJ1-1, reads SQTIHQWPATLVQPVGSPLSLECTVEGTSNPNLYWYRQAAGRGLQLLFYSVGIGQISSEVPQNLSASRPQDRQFILSSKKLLLSDSGFYLCAGRWTALNTEAFFGQGTRLTVV.

V gene TRBV6-5 combines with J gene TRBJ2-7; the match to TRBD1 covers 8 bases. Per germline, CDR1 MNHEY and CDR2 SVGAGI. CDR3 length: 15 amino acids. Germline trimming cut 2 bases from V and 5 bases from J; bases unmatched to any gene: 8. In nucleotides, the CDR3 is TGTGCCAGCAGTTACAGCAGGGGGCTCGCCCACGAGCAGTACTTC. It encodes CASSYSRGLAHEQYF.

This rearrangement joins TRBV7-2 to TRBJ1-3, with D perhaps TRBD1 (5 bases). CDR3 length: 13 residues. Trimming stripped 4 bases from V and 5 bases from J, with 9 bases between. Germline CDR1 SGHTA, CDR2 FQGNSA. CDR3 amino acids: CASSSDRRNTIYF. CDR3 coding DNA: TGTGCCAGCAGCTCCGACAGACGAAACACCATATATTTT.

This clone has just a few counts. The chain couples TRBV4-2 to TRBJ1-4; D may be TRBD1 (5 bases). V was shortened by 5 bases and J by 3 bases, with 16 bases between the two germline ends. The CDR3 has 16 amino acids. Germline V gives CDR1 LGHNA, CDR2 YNFKEQ. CDR3 in DNA: TGTGCCAGCAGCGACCAGTTAGGGGCCCCTAATGAAAAACTGTTTTTT. The encoded protein is CASSDQLGAPNEKLFF.